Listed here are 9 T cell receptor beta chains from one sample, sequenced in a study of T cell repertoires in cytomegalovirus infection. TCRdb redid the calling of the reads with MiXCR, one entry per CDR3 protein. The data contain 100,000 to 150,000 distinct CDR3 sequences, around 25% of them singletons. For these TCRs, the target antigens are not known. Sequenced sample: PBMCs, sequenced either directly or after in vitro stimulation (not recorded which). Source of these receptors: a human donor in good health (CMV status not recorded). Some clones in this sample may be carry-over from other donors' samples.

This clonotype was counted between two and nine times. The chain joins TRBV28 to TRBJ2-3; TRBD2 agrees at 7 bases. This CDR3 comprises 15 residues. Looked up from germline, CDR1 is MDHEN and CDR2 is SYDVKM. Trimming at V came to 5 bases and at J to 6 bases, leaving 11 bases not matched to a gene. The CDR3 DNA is TGTGCCAGCAGTGGTGCTAGCGGAACAACGGATACGCAGTATTTT. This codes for CASSGASGTTDTQYF.

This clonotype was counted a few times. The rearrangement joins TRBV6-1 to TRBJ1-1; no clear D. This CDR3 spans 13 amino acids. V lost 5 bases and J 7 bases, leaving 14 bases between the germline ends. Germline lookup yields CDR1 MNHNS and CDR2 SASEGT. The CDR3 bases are TGTGCCAGCAGTTATGGGAGGGATCTTGAAGCTTTCTTT. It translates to CASSYGRDLEAFF.

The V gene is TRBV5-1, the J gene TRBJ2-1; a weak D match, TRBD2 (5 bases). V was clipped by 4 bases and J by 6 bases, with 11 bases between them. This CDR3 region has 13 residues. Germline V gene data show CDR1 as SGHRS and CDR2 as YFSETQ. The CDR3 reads CASSTGLGNEQFF. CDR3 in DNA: TGCGCCAGCAGCACCGGACTGGGCAATGAGCAGTTCTTC.

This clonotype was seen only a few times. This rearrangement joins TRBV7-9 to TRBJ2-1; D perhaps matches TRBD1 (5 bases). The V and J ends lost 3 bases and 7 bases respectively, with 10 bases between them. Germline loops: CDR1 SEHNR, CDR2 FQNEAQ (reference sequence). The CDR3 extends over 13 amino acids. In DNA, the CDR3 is TGTGCCAGCAGCTTCCCAGGGAAGAATGAGCAGTTCTTC. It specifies CASSFPGKNEQFF.

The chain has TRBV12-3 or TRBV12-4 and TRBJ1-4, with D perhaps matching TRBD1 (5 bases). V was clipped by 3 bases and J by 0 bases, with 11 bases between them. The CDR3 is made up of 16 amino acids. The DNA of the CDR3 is TGTGCCAGCAGTTTTGGGATGACAGCAACTAATGAAAAACTGTTTTTT. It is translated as CASSFGMTATNEKLFF.

The CDR3 nucleotides read TGTGCCAGCAGTCCTACCGGGTTTGGGGCTTTCTTT. Protein sequence: CASSPTGFGAFF. The chain joins TRBV7-8 to TRBJ1-1; D remains ambiguous. Germline values: CDR1 SGHVS, CDR2 FQNEAQ. The CDR3 runs to 12 residues. V was trimmed by 6 bases and J by 11 bases, leaving 16 bases between them.

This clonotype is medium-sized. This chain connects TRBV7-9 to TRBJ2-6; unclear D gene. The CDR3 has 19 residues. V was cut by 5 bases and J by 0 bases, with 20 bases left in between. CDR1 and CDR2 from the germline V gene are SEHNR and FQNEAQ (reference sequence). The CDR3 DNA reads TGTGCCAGCAGCCATCTATCCGGGTCCAGAAGCTCTGGGGCCAACGTCCTGACTTTC. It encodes CASSHLSGSRSSGANVLTF.

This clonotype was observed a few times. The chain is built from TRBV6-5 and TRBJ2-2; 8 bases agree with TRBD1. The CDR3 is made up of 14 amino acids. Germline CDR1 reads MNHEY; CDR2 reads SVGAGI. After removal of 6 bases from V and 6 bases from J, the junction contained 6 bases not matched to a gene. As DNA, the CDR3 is TGTGCCAGCAGGGCCTTGACAGGGGCCGGGGAGCTGTTTTTT. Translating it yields CASRALTGAGELFF.

CDR3: CAIRPLEYEQYF. The CDR3 bases are TGTGCTATTCGGCCCCTAGAGTACGAGCAGTACTTC. The V call is TRBV7-3, the J call TRBJ2-7; no clear D gene. CDR1 and CDR2 from the germline V gene are SGHTA and FQGTGA. The CDR3 is made up of 12 amino acids.